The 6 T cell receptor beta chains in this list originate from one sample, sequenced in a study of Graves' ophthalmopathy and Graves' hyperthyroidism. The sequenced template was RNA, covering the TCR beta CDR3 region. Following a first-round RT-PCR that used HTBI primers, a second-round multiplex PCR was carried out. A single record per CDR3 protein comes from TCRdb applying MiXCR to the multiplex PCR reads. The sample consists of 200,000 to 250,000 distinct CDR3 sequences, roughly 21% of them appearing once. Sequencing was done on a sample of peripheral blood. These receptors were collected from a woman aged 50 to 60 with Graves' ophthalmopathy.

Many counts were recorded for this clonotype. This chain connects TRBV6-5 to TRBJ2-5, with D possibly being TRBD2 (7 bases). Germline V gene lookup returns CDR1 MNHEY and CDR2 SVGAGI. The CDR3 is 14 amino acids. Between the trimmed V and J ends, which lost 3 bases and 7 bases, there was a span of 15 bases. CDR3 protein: CASSYLAEGGTQYF. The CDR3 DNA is TGTGCCAGCAGTTATCTAGCGGAAGGGGGGACCCAGTACTTC.

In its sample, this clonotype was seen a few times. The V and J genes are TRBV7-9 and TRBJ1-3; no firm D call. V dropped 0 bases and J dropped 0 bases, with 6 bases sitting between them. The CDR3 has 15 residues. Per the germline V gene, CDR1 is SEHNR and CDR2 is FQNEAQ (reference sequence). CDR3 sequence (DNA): TGTGCCAGCAGCTTAGCTGAAGGCTCTGGAAACACCATATATTTT. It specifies CASSLAEGSGNTIYF.

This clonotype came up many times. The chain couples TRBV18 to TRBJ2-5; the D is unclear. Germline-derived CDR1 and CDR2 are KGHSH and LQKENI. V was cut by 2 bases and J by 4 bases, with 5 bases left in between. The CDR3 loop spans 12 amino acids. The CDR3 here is CASSPGIETQYF. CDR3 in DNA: TGTGCCAGCTCACCAGGGATAGAGACCCAGTACTTC.

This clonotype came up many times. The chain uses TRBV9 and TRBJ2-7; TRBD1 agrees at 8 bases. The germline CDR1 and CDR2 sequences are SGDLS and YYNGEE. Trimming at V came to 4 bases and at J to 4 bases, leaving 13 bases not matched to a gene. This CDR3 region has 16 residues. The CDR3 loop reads CASSPGQGGGFYEQYF. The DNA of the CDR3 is TGTGCCAGCAGCCCAGGACAGGGAGGAGGTTTTTACGAGCAGTACTTC.

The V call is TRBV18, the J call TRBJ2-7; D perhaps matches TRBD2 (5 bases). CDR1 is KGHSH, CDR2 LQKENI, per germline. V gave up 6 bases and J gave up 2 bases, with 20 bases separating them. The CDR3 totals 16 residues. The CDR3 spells CASSTPSSGTPYEQYF. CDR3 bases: TGTGCCAGCTCCACACCGTCCAGCGGTACCCCCTACGAGCAGTACTTC.

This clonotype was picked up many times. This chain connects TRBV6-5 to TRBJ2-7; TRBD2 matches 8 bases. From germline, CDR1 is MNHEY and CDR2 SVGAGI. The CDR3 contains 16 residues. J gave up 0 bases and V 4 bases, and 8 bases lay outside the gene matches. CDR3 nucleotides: TGTGCCAGCAGTTCCCCCCTAGCGGGCAACTCCTACGAGCAGTACTTC. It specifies CASSSPLAGNSYEQYF.